The clone carrying this T cell receptor beta chain was seen more than once but under ten times. The antigen is undetermined. The data stem from a study of T-cell memory formation after mild COVID-19. Study-wide context: There were largely donor-specific TCR clusters. Whole-study results and caveats: Among CD4+ contracting clones, most were CM and EM, and CD8+ ones EMRA. Cross-reactive memory apparently joined, as some responding clones appeared in pre-infection memory.

Germline CDR1 reads LGHDT; CDR2 reads YNNKEL (reference sequence). V shed 5 bases and J 6 bases; nucleotides not matched to a gene: 8. This CDR3 is 14 amino acids long. The 5'RACE method, run with constant-segment primers, produced TCR alpha and TCR beta cDNA libraries (carrying sample barcodes and UMIs). TCRdb redid the calling of the 5' RACE reads with MiXCR, one entry per CDR3 protein. The sample comprises 120,000 to 150,000 distinct CDR3 sequences, approximately 5.7% of which are singletons, and roughly 1.9% rests with the top ten. This receptor was obtained from an adult woman who had mild COVID-19 (a few samples of this study predate the infection). Cell type and time point are not known. Sequences were obtained from PBMCs or a T cell subset sorted from them (not recorded which). The chain employs TRBV3-1 and TRBJ1-2; TRBD1 matches 8 bases. The CDR3 DNA is TGTGCCAGCAGCAGACAGGGGTCCGGAGATGGCTACACCTTC. Amino acids: CASSRQGSGDGYTF.